Below are 5 T cell receptor beta chains sequenced from a single sample in a study of tumor and adjacent non-tumor tissue in lung cancer. A modified ARM-PCR protocol with three rounds of nested PCR amplified TCRbeta. TCRdb reprocessed the multiplex PCR reads with MiXCR, giving one entry per CDR3 protein. This sample has fewer than 120,000 distinct CDR3 sequences, with about 80% found just once. No cell sorting was done before RNA was extracted from the tissue. Sequencing input: lung tumor tissue. These receptors were collected from a man between 65 and 85 years old with non-small cell lung cancer.

As regards this clonotype: Because it lacks the conserved phenylalanine or tryptophan at the end, this CDR3 is likely a read error. CDR3 bases: TGTGCCAACGGTTACCCGATGACAGTAGGCCACCAGGATACGCAGTATTCT. Protein: CANGYPMTVGHQDTQYS. The chain links TRBV6-2 or TRBV6-3 to TRBJ2-3, with D perhaps TRBD1 (5 bases). From germline, CDR1 is MNHEY and CDR2 SVGEGT. V was shortened by 10 bases and J by 6 bases, with 29 bases between the two germline ends. The CDR3 covers 17 residues.

In regard to this clonotype: The germline gene is not matched at one end of the junction; a read error may be the cause. The V and J genes are TRBV5-6 and TRBJ2-7; D unclear. This CDR3 region has 17 residues. In germline, CDR1 is SGHDT, CDR2 YYEEEE. CDR3 nucleotide sequence: TGTGCAAGCAGCCCAGAGAGAGTTATAGTAAAGTCCTACGAGCAGTACTTC. Translating gives CASSPERVIVKSYEQYF.

This clonotype was observed at least ten times. The CDR3 sequence is CAISGGTSGYSSETQYF. The CDR3 region has the DNA TGTGCCATCAGTGGGGGGACTAGCGGGTATTCTTCGGAGACCCAGTACTTC. The rearrangement links TRBV10-3 to TRBJ2-5, with 12 bases matching TRBD2. The CDR3 is made up of 17 amino acids. V shed 4 bases and J 5 bases; nucleotides not matched to a gene: 11. CDR1 is ENHRY, CDR2 SYGVKD, per germline.

V usage is TRBV10-1 and J usage is TRBJ2-7; no clear D. Germline V gives CDR1 WNHNN, CDR2 SYGVQD (reference sequence). This CDR3 contains 14 residues. CDR3 amino acids: CVCSEPTSPYQQYF. The CDR3 DNA follows: TGCGTCTGCAGTGAACCCACGTCCCCATACCAGCAGTACTTC.

The V and J genes are TRBV6-2 or TRBV6-3 and TRBJ2-2; 14 bases agree with TRBD2. The CDR3 loop spans 16 amino acids. Germline V lookup: CDR1 MNHEY, CDR2 SVGEGT. Trimming removed 7 bases from V and 13 bases from J; junction bases left unmatched: 14. This CDR3 reads CASTPRTSGGLRALFF. The CDR3 DNA is TGTGCCAGCACCCCTAGGACTAGCGGGGGGCTTCGGGCGCTGTTTTTT.